This T cell receptor beta chain appears in the sequencing data of a study of CD8+ T cells in alopecia areata. General observations from the study: Researchers report lesional scalp, most notably alopecia totalis/universalis, outstripped normal scalp in clonality. Sequences from scalp samples also cover resident alphabeta T cells of normal skin.

Investigators sorted PBMCs to obtain both CD4+ and CD8+ T cells. With regard to this clone: Antigen: not known.

The CDR3 length is 16 residues. The V gene lost 0 bases and the J gene lost 0 bases, with 13 bases spanning the gap. The germline gives CDR1 SQVTM, CDR2 ANQGSEA. Reverse transcribed after extraction, RNA yielded cDNA as the sequencing template. Assay: immunoSEQ multiplex PCR; the TCRdb copy retains only in-frame clones and omits some. The sample holds just over 30,000 clones, 62% seen once. This TCR derives from a human donor with alopecia areata. Sequencing was performed on NKG2D-high CD8+ T cells sorted from blood. The V and J genes are TRBV29-1 and TRBJ2-3; unclear D gene. The CDR3 loop is CSVEDPTAVSTDTQYF. CDR3 DNA: TGCAGCGTTGAAGATCCGACGGCGGTAAGCACAGATACGCAGTATTTT.